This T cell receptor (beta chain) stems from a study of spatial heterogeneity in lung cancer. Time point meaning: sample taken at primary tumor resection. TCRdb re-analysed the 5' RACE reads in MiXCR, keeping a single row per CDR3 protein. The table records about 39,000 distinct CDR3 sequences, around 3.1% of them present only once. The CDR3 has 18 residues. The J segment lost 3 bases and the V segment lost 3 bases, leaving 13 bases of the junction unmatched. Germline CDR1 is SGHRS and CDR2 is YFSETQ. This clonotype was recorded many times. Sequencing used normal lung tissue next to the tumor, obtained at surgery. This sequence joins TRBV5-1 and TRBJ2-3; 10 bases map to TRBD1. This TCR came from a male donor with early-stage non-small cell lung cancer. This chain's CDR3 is CASSSGTGANPTTDTQYF. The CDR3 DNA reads TGCGCCAGCAGCTCCGGGACAGGGGCGAACCCAACAACAGATACGCAGTATTTT.